The present T cell receptor beta chain was sequenced within a study of blood T cell repertoires in COVID-19. As for the study in general: Researchers got acute and convalescent COVID-19 samples from the United States, Italy and Spain.

Study processing details: Reference gene primer amplification gave nucleated cell count estimates. Assay used: immunoSEQ multiplex PCR; TCRdb lists only in-frame clones, some missing. That table supplies the V and J calls and clone size; D and trimming were determined from the DNA. The profile shows 80,000 or so clones, 75% to 90% of them singletons. CDR3 length: 14 amino acids. Per germline, CDR1 SGHNT and CDR2 YENEEA. With V trimmed by 5 bases and J by 2 bases, 5 bases remained unmatched. Details on this clone: Distinct nucleotide sequences in the sample also encode this CDR3.

The chain couples TRBV11-3 to TRBJ1-1; 7 bases map to TRBD1. Sequencing was done on a sample of peripheral blood. This clonotype originated in a woman in her 70s with acute or convalescent COVID-19. The CDR3 bases are TGTGCCAGCAGCAGCCGACAGGGCAACACTGAAGCTTTCTTT. It codes for CASSSRQGNTEAFF.